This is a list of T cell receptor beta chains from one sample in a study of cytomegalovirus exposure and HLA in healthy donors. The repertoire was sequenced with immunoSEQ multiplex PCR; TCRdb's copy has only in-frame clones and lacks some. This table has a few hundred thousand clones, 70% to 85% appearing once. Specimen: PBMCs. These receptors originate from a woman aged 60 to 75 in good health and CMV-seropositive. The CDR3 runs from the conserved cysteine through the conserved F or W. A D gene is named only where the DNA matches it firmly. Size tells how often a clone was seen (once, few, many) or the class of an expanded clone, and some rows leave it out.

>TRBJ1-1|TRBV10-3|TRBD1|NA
TGTGCCATCAGCGGGACAGGGACTAAGAACACTGAAGCTTTCTTT
CAISGTGTKNTEAFF
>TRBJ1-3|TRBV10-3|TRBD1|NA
TGTGCCATCAGCGGCGGACAGGGACCTTCTTTTTTCTCTGGAAACACCATATATTTT
CAISGGQGPSFFSGNTIYF
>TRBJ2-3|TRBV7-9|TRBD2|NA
TGTGCCAGCAGCACCGGACTAGCGGGGGGACTCACAGATACGCAGTATTTT
CASSTGLAGGLTDTQYF
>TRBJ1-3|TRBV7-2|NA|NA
TGTGCCAGCAGCTTAGACAGTTTCTCTGGAAACACCATATATTTT
CASSLDSFSGNTIYF
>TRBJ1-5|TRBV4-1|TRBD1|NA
TGCGCCAGCAGCACCGGACAGGGGAATAGCAATCAGCCCCAGCATTTT
CASSTGQGNSNQPQHF
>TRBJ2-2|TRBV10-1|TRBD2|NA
TGCGCCAGCAGTCGACTAGCGGGAGACACCGGGGAGCTGTTTTTT
CASSRLAGDTGELFF
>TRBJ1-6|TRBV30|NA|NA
TGTGCCTGGAGAGGGGGAAAGTCACCCCTCCACTTT
CAWRGGKSPLHF
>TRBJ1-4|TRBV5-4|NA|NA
TGTGCCAGCAGCTGGGACGGACAGACAACTAATGAAAAACTGTTTTTT
CASSWDGQTTNEKLFF
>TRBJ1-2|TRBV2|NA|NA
TGTGCCAGCAGGTACAGCTATGGCTACACCTTC
CASRYSYGYTF
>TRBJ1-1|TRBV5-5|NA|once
TGTGCCAGCAGCCCTCCTGGGGGCTATAAGGGGGAAGCTTTCTTT
CASSPPGGYKGEAFF
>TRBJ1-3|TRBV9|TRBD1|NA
TGTGCCAGCACACAGGGGACTGGAAACACCATATATTTT
CASTQGTGNTIYF
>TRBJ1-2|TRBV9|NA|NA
TGTGCCAGCAGCGTAGGAAGGGGGGGGAACTATGGCTACACCTTC
CASSVGRGGNYGYTF
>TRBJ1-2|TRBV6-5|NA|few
TGTGCCAGCAGTACATCCTCGACAGGACTCTATGGCTACACCTTC
CASSTSSTGLYGYTF
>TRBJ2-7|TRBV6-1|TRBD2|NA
TGTGCCAGCAGTGGGCCGACTAGCGGGGCCCCCTACGAGCAGTACTTC
CASSGPTSGAPYEQYF
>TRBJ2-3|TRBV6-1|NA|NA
TGTGCCAGCAGCCCCCGGGACCGGGGGTCAGATACGCAGTATTTT
CASSPRDRGSDTQYF
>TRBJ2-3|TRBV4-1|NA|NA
TGCGCCAGCAGCCAGGGAGGAGGCGGAGATACGCAGTATTTT
CASSQGGGGDTQYF
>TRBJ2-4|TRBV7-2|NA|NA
TGTGCCAGCAGCAGCGGGCAGAGGGACATTCAGTACTTC
CASSSGQRDIQYF
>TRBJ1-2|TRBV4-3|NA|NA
TGCGCCAGCAGCCAAGGGCAGGTTCCAGATGGCTACACCTTC
CASSQGQVPDGYTF